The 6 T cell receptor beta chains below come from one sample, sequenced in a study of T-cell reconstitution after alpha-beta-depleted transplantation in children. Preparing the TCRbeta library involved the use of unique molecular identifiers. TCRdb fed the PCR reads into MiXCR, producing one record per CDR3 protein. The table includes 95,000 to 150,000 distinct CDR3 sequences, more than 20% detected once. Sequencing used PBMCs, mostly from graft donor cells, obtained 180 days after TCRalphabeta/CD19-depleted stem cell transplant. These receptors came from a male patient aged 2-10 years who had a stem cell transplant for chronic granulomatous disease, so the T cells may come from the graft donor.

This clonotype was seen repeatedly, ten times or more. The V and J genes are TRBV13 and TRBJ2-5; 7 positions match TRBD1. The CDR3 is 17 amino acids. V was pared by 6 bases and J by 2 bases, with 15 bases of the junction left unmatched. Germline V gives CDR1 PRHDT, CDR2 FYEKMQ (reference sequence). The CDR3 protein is CASSSKGAGGWQETQYF. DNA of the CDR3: TGTGCCAGCAGTTCGAAGGGGGCAGGCGGATGGCAAGAGACCCAGTACTTC.

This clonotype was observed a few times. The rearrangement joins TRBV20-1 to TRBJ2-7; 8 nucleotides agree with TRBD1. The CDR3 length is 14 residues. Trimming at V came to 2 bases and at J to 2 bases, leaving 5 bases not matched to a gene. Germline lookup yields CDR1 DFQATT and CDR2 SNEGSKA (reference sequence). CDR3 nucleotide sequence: TGCAGTGCTAGATACGACAGGGGCCCCTACGAGCAGTACTTC. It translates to CSARYDRGPYEQYF.

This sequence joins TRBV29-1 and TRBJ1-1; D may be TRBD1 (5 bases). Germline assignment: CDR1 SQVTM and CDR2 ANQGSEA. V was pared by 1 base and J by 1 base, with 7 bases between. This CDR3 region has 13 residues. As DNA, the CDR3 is TGCAGCGTTGAAGTGGGGGGGAACACTGAAGCTTTCTTT. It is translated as CSVEVGGNTEAFF.

Here the CDR3 reads CASSENRGPDTQYF. The CDR3 DNA sequence: TGCGCCAGCAGTGAGAACAGGGGCCCGGATACGCAGTATTTT. The J gene is TRBJ2-3, the V gene TRBV10-1, with 7 bases lining up with TRBD1. V was pared by 2 bases and J by 6 bases, with 5 bases of the junction left unmatched. This CDR3 is built from 14 residues. In germline, CDR1 is WNHNN, CDR2 SYGVQD (reference sequence).

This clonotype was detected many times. CDR3 in DNA: TGTGCCAGCAGCGTAGTTGGCGTCGGTGCTGAGCAGTTCTTC. The encoded protein is CASSVVGVGAEQFF. The V and J genes are TRBV9 and TRBJ2-1; D uncertain. The V end was cut by 0 bases, the J end by 9 bases, with 13 bases between. This CDR3 has 14 amino acids. Germline loops: CDR1 SGDLS, CDR2 YYNGEE.

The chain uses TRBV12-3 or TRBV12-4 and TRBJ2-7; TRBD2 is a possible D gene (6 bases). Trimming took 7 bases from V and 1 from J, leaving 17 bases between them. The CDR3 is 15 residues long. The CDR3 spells CASTQAGLTSYEQYF. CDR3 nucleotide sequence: TGTGCCAGCACCCAAGCGGGCCTGACATCCTACGAGCAGTACTTC.